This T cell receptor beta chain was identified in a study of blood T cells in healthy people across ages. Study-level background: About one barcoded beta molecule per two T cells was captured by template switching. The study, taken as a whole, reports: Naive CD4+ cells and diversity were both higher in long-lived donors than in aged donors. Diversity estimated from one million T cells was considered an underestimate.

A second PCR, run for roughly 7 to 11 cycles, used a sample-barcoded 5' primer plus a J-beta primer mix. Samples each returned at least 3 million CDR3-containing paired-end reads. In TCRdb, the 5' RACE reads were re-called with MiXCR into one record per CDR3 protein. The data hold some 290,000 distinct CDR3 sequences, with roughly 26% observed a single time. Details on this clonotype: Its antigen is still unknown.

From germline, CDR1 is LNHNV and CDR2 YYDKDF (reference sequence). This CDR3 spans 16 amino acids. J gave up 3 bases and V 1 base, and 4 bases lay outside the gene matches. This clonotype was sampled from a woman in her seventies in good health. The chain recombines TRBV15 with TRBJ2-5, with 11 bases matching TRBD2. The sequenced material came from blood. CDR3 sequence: CATSRGGTSGKETQYF. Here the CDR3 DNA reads TGTGCCACCAGCAGAGGAGGGACTAGCGGAAAAGAGACCCAGTACTTC.